The clone carrying this T cell receptor beta chain was seen a few times. The antigen remains undetermined. The data are from a study of T cell repertoires in cytomegalovirus infection. TCRdb redid the calling of the reads with MiXCR, one entry per CDR3 protein. Among about half a million distinct CDR3 sequences listed, approximately 42% were seen once. This TCR derives from a human donor in good health (CMV status not recorded). Some clones in this sample may be carry-over from other donors' samples. Sequencing was performed on cultured PBMCs, taken from culture after CMV antigen stimulation.

Here the CDR3 reads CASSFGQKTYEQYF. CDR3 nucleotides: TGTGCCAGCAGTTTCGGCCAGAAGACCTACGAGCAGTACTTC. The chain recombines TRBV28 with TRBJ2-7; D call uncertain. V was pared by 3 bases and J by 2 bases, with 11 bases between. Germline assignment: CDR1 MDHEN and CDR2 SYDVKM. The CDR3 contains 14 residues.